These 9 T cell receptor beta chains were sequenced from one sample in a study of CD8 T cells in Susac syndrome. Random hexamers were used to reverse transcribe an amount of roughly 0.45 to 1 ug RNA. Each CDR3 protein gets one entry after TCRdb re-called the immunoSEQ multiplex PCR reads with MiXCR. The table has 100,000 to 150,000 distinct CDR3 sequences, 96% seen once. The sample comprised CD4+ T cells from PBMCs. The origin of the receptors is a human donor with Susac syndrome.

The V gene is TRBV7-9, the J gene TRBJ2-7; 7 bases are shared with TRBD1. Unmatched junction bases numbered 6, after V lost 1 base and J lost 3 bases. This CDR3 spans 15 amino acids. The germline V gene encodes CDR1 SEHNR and CDR2 FQNEAQ (reference sequence). CDR3 DNA sequence: TGTGCCAGCAGCTTAGAGACAGGGACGAACTACGAGCAGTACTTC. It translates to CASSLETGTNYEQYF.

This chain joins TRBV15 and TRBJ2-7; D possibly matches TRBD1 or TRBD2 (5 bases each). Between the trimmed V and J ends, which lost 5 bases and 5 bases, there was a span of 13 bases. Germline loops: CDR1 LNHNV, CDR2 YYDKDF (reference sequence). This CDR3 is built from 13 residues. The CDR3 nucleotides read TGTGCCACCAGCGAGGGGATAGGGAACGAGCAGTACTTC. Residues: CATSEGIGNEQYF.

This sequence joins TRBV19 and TRBJ2-5, with 9 nucleotides matching TRBD2. This CDR3 spans 16 amino acids. V trimming: 3 bases; J trimming: 5 bases; junction bases outside the gene matches: 10. CDR1 and CDR2 (germline): LNHDA, SQIVND (reference sequence). The CDR3 spells CASSIRSSGMGETQYF. CDR3 DNA: TGTGCCAGTAGTATTCGATCTAGCGGGATGGGGGAGACCCAGTACTTC.

This chain links TRBV20-1 with TRBJ2-7, with D perhaps TRBD2 (5 bases). V was clipped by 1 base and J by 6 bases, with 7 bases between them. This CDR3 is 11 amino acids long. Germline V gene lookup returns CDR1 DFQATT and CDR2 SNEGSKA (reference sequence). The CDR3 protein is CSARGESEQYF. In DNA, the CDR3 is TGCAGTGCTAGAGGGGAGAGCGAGCAGTACTTC.

The J gene is TRBJ2-2, the V gene TRBV27; D not certain. Trimming cost V 5 bases and J 1 base, with 17 bases left between them. The CDR3 length is 17 residues. Germline V lookup: CDR1 MNHEY, CDR2 SMNVEV (reference sequence). Here the CDR3 reads CASSPSLGGVNTGELFF. Here the CDR3 DNA reads TGTGCCAGCAGTCCGAGTCTGGGCGGAGTGAACACCGGGGAGCTGTTTTTT.

This chain uses TRBV4-1 with TRBJ2-1; 9 bases map to TRBD2. Germline CDR1 is MGHRA and CDR2 is YSYEKL. With V trimmed by 6 bases and J by 8 bases, 17 bases remained unmatched. The CDR3 has 17 amino acids. The CDR3 is CASRLQASGKGVDEQFF. DNA of the CDR3: TGCGCCAGCAGACTTCAAGCTAGCGGGAAGGGGGTGGATGAGCAGTTCTTC.

This clonotype came up a few times. This chain connects TRBV7-2 to TRBJ2-7; 14 positions agree with TRBD2. V lost 5 bases and J lost 7; bases outside the gene matches: 7. From germline, CDR1 is SGHTA and CDR2 FQGNSA. CDR3 length: 15 residues. In DNA form, the CDR3 reads TGTGCCAGCAGCCCGGGACTAGCGGGAGTGGGGGAGCAGTACTTC. Translating gives CASSPGLAGVGEQYF.

The chain has TRBV4-3 and TRBJ2-7; the D gene is possibly TRBD1 (5 bases). Trimming shortened V by 3 bases and J by 6 bases, and 15 bases separated the two germline ends. From germline, CDR1 is LGHNA and CDR2 YSLEER. CDR3 length: 14 residues. CDR3 sequence reads: CASSQGRGWGEQYF. In DNA, the CDR3 is TGCGCCAGCAGCCAGGGAAGGGGTTGGGGCGAGCAGTACTTC.

The rearrangement joins TRBV29-1 to TRBJ1-4; D gene uncertain. CDR3 size: 12 residues. Between the trimmed V and J ends, which lost 4 bases and 0 bases, there was a span of 3 bases. Germline CDR1 reads SQVTM; CDR2 reads ANQGSEA. The CDR3 sequence: CSVGSTNEKLFF. The CDR3 DNA sequence: TGCAGCGTTGGCTCAACTAATGAAAAACTGTTTTTT.